This T cell receptor (beta chain) was identified during a study of a mutant IDH1 vaccine in newly diagnosed glioma. As for the study in general: Patients had eight vaccinations, in weeks 1, 3, 5, 7, 11, 15, 19 and 23. Study-level points and caveats: Pseudoprogression appeared independent of alterations in top peripheral clonotypes. It was more than 80% of patients that developed vaccine-induced immune responses.

This table comes from immunoSEQ multiplex PCR, and its TCRdb copy is limited to in-frame clones, with some not included. The table has under 70,000 clones, approximately 84% seen once. Details on this clone: Antigen specificity is unknown.

CDR3 length: 13 amino acids. The germline gives CDR1 MDHEN, CDR2 SYDVKM. V was clipped by 6 bases and J by 5 bases, with 13 bases between them. Noted time point: week 23, last vaccination. A single vaccine dose contained 300 ug of mutant IDH1 20-mer peptide, and topical imiquimod was used with it. In every donor, the tumor was a new WHO grade 3 or 4 IDH1-mutant, ATRX-lost astrocytoma. The origin of this receptor is a man between 18 and 35 years old with glioma. The chain combines TRBV28 with TRBJ2-5, with D hard to call. The sequences come from PBMCs, collected from a glioma patient whose treatment included an IDH1 peptide vaccine. In nucleotides, the CDR3 is TGTGCCAGCAGGCCGCCCGGTTGGGAGACCCAGTACTTC. This codes for CASRPPGWETQYF.